This T cell receptor beta chain was observed in a study of CD8 T cells in ankylosing spondylitis. This clonotype was recorded many times. Its specificity is not known. CDR3 length: 13 amino acids. Germline CDR1 reads SGHRS; CDR2 reads YFSETQ. V was pared by 1 base and J by 7 bases, with 9 bases between. Study-wide points: In synovial fluid and blood from reactive arthritis, some motif variants were previously reported. In peripheral blood, disease-linked CD8+ clones occurred at relatively low frequencies.

Construction of TCR beta libraries was performed using quantitative 5'-RACE with molecular barcodes. Each CDR3 protein is one row after TCRdb ran MiXCR on the 5' RACE reads. The data show approximately 45,000 distinct CDR3 sequences, approximately 11% seen once. This chain links TRBV5-1 with TRBJ1-5, with no clear D. This receptor was obtained from a male donor with ankylosing spondylitis or in good health (not recorded which). Sequencing used blood, either unsorted or a sorted T cell fraction (not recorded which). The CDR3 DNA reads TGCGCCAGCAGCTTGCAGGTAGGGCAGCCCCAGCATTTT. Its translation: CASSLQVGQPQHF.